Listed below are T cell receptor beta chains from one sample, sequenced in a study of neurological immune-mediated disorders. One entry per CDR3 protein, called by TCRdb with MiXCR from the 5' RACE reads. The sample yields some 45,000 distinct CDR3 sequences, around 13% seen once. Sequencing was performed on PBMCs. Receptors originate from a male donor with HTLV-1-associated myelopathy (HAM/TSP). The CDR3 runs from the conserved cysteine through the conserved F or W. A D gene is named only where the DNA matches it firmly. Clone size is stated in some rows and not others, as once, few, many or a class when expanded.

d_gene: TRBD2; abundance: -; v_gene: TRBV7-6; j_gene: TRBJ2-3; CDR3nt: TGTGCCAGCAGCCCACGACTAGCGGGGACCAGCACAGATACGCAGTATTTT; CDR3aa: CASSPRLAGTSTDTQYF
d_gene: -; abundance: many; v_gene: TRBV7-2; j_gene: TRBJ2-2; CDR3nt: TGTGCCAGCAGCTTAAGTGGCAGGCCAACTGAGCTGTTTTTT; CDR3aa: CASSLSGRPTELFF
d_gene: -; abundance: many; v_gene: TRBV5-4; j_gene: TRBJ2-1; CDR3nt: TGTGCCAGCAGCTTTGGCCCTTCTTCCTACAATGAGCAGTTCTTC; CDR3aa: CASSFGPSSYNEQFF
d_gene: -; abundance: many; v_gene: TRBV5-1; j_gene: TRBJ2-1; CDR3nt: TGCGCCAGCAGCTTGAGATTGGACGATGAGCAGTTCTTC; CDR3aa: CASSLRLDDEQFF
d_gene: TRBD2; abundance: many; v_gene: TRBV20-1; j_gene: TRBJ2-7; CDR3nt: TGCAGTGTTACCCCGATAGCGGGGGGTCACGAGCAGTACTTC; CDR3aa: CSVTPIAGGHEQYF
d_gene: -; abundance: few; v_gene: TRBV9; j_gene: TRBJ1-5; CDR3nt: TGTGCCAGCAGCGTCGGGGGCGGTTTGGGAGATCAGCCCCAGCATTTT; CDR3aa: CASSVGGGLGDQPQHF
d_gene: TRBD1; abundance: many; v_gene: TRBV28; j_gene: TRBJ2-5; CDR3nt: TGTGCCAGCAGTTTTAAGGGGGCCGGGGAGACCCAGTACTTC; CDR3aa: CASSFKGAGETQYF
d_gene: -; abundance: many; v_gene: TRBV20-1; j_gene: TRBJ1-2; CDR3nt: TGCAGTGCTAGAGATTACGGGACCTCAGTAGGCTACACCTTC; CDR3aa: CSARDYGTSVGYTF
d_gene: TRBD1; abundance: -; v_gene: TRBV20-1; j_gene: TRBJ1-4; CDR3nt: TGCAGTGCTAGTTCGCGCCAGGGGGTTAAAAAACTGTCTTTT; CDR3aa: CSASSRQGVKKLSF
d_gene: TRBD1; abundance: many; v_gene: TRBV27; j_gene: TRBJ1-5; CDR3nt: TGTGCCAGCAGTACACGACAGGGCGGTTTGGATCAGCCCCAGCATTTT; CDR3aa: CASSTRQGGLDQPQHF
d_gene: -; abundance: many; v_gene: TRBV20-1; j_gene: TRBJ2-5; CDR3nt: TGCAGTGCTGTGGACGGTTTGTACCAAGAGACCCAGTACTTC; CDR3aa: CSAVDGLYQETQYF
d_gene: TRBD1; abundance: many; v_gene: TRBV20-1; j_gene: TRBJ1-2; CDR3nt: TGCAGTGCTAGAAACGACAGGGGACCGGGGAGTAGCTACACCTTC; CDR3aa: CSARNDRGPGSSYTF